The sequence of this TCR beta chain was determined in a study of blood T cell repertoires in COVID-19. In the study overall: Researchers got acute and convalescent COVID-19 samples from the United States, Italy and Spain. In each case, the material was cDNA or gDNA derived from T cells, B-cell-depleted T cells, or PBMCs.

Germline lookup yields CDR1 SGHAT and CDR2 FQNNGV. The CDR3 loop spans 13 amino acids. V shed 7 bases and J shed 3 bases, with 9 bases lying between them. The assay was immunoSEQ multiplex PCR, and TCRdb's table has in-frame clones only and misses some. The table includes about 270,000 clones, roughly nine tenths detected once. Sequencing input: peripheral blood. This receptor was obtained from a man in his forties who had recovered from COVID-19. This sequence joins TRBV11-2 and TRBJ2-2; the D gene is possibly TRBD2 (6 bases). CDR3 in DNA: TGTGCCAGCACGGAGGGGCACACCGGGGAGCTGTTTTTT. It yields the protein CASTEGHTGELFF.